This T cell receptor (beta chain) was sequenced during a study of human T cells and chemical hapten exposure. The time point was: patch test 1, 2 weeks after DPC sensitization. Treatment here: therapeutic diphenylcyclopropenone sensitization with weekly scalp DPC. One entry per CDR3 protein, called by TCRdb with MiXCR from the RACE reads. The sample lists more than 65,000 distinct CDR3 sequences; over 9% were seen once. The table lists this clonotype with a few counts. There are 12 residues in the CDR3. Losses at the gene ends were 2 bases for V and 7 bases for J; bases not matched to a gene: 5. Germline V gene lookup returns CDR1 DFQATT and CDR2 SNEGSKA (reference sequence).

This clonotype originated in a woman aged 50 to 65 with alopecia areata. Some clones in this sample may be carry-over from other donors' samples. This chain connects TRBV20-1 to TRBJ2-7, with 7 bases identical to TRBD1. Material: whole blood, obtained in connection with sensitization to the hapten diphenylcyclopropenone (DPC). CDR3 sequence (DNA): TGCAGTGCTAGATTCGACAGGGCTGAGCAGTACTTC. As protein: CSARFDRAEQYF.